This TCR beta chain comes out of a study of T cell changes during pregnancy in multiple sclerosis. V trimming: 4 bases; J trimming: 3 bases; junction bases outside the gene matches: 7. This CDR3 is 14 amino acids long. Germline values: CDR1 GTSNPN, CDR2 SVGIG (reference sequence). Some clones are missing from TCRdb's copy, which holds only in-frame ones; the method was immunoSEQ multiplex PCR. The sample lists tens of thousands of clones; 75% to 90% were seen once. J is TRBJ1-1 and V is TRBV30, with 8 bases identical to TRBD1. This specimen consisted of CD8+ T cells from peripheral blood mononuclear cells, obtained in the first trimester of pregnancy. The TCR originated in a female donor in good health, enrolled as a control in a pregnancy study. The CDR3: CAWIGQGMDTEAFF. The CDR3 DNA reads as TGTGCCTGGATAGGACAGGGCATGGACACTGAAGCTTTCTTT.